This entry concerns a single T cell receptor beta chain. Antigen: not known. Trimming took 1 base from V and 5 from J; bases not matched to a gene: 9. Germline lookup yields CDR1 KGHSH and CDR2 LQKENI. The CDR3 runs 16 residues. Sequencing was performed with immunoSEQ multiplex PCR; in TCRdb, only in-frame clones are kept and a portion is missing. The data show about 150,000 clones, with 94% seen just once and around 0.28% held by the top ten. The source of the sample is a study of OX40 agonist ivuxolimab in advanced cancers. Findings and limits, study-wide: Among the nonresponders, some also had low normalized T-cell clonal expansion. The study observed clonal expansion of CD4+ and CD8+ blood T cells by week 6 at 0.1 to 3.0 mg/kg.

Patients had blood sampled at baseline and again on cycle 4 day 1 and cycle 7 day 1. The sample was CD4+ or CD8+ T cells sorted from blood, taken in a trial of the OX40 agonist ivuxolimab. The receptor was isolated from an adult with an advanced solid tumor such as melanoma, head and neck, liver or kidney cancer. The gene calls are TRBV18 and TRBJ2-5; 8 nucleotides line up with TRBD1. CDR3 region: CASSPRVGRGQETQYF. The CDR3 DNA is TGTGCCAGCTCACCACGGGTGGGCAGGGGGCAGGAGACCCAGTACTTC.